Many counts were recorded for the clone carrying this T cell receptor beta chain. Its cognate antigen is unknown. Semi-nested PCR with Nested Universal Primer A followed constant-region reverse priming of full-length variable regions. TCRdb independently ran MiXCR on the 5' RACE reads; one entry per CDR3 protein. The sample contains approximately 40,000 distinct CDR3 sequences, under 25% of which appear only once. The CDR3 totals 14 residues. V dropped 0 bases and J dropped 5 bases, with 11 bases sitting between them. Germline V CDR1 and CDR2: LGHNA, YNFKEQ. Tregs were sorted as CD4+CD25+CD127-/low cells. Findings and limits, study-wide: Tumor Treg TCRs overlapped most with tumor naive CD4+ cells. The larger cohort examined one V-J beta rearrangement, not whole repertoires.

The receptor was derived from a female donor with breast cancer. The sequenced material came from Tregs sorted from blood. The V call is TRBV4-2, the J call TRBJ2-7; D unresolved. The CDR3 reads CASSQDRSRDEQYF. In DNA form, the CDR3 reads TGTGCCAGCAGCCAAGATAGGAGCCGGGACGAGCAGTACTTC.